This TCR beta chain is drawn from a study of regulatory T cells in long-lasting Graves disease (dated by TCRdb to the early 2020s). Regarding the study in general: Newly diagnosed Graves' disease patients had taken antithyroid drugs for less than 3 months. Patients with persistent Graves' disease were compared with patients with newly diagnosed Graves' disease using TCR sequencing and RNA sequencing of peripheral blood. The study was registered as a clinical trial and conducted in China. A total of about 35 samples underwent TCR sequencing, from around 13 patients with persistent Graves' disease and 20 or so patients with newly diagnosed Graves' disease. The paper as a whole reports these results and caveats: Preferential use of TRBV28, TRBJ1-2 and TRBJ2-5 was observed in persistent disease, whereas TRBV20-1 and TRBJ2-1 were favored in newly diagnosed disease. Only peripheral blood was studied, because thyroid tissue, the primary lesion, was inaccessible. Persistent Graves' disease patients showed lower TCR Shannon entropy and fewer highly expanded clones than newly diagnosed patients, suggesting clonal expansion. The authors acknowledged the small sample size as a limitation that may reduce accuracy. Sequencing and analysis were restricted to the TCR beta chain. Patients with persistent disease shared more public clonotypes (fewer than 3,000) than newly diagnosed patients did (more than 900).

According to the germline V gene, CDR1 reads SGDLS and CDR2 reads YYNGEE. The CDR3, from cysteine to phenylalanine, totals 16 residues. Just CDR3 DNA is preserved here, 48 bases in frame from base 1. Trimming leaves V shorter by 4 bases and J shorter by 8 bases, with the junction holding 13 bases beyond the gene matches. This clonotype showed up many times. The antigen it recognizes is unknown. Base qualities are not provided; no much larger clone lies one nucleotide away. The library was made by multiplex PCR. Sequencing was carried out with an Illumina HiSeq 4000. CDR3 regions were amplified by Arm-PCR with iRepertoire HTBI primers to construct TCR beta libraries. Gel purification was performed on PCR products prior to sequencing. As for the original processing: A total of roughly 67 TRBV and under 15 TRBJ segments were identified across samples and were used for gene usage analysis of CDR3 amino acid clonotypes. COPE and FqMerger were used to merge the filtered high-quality paired reads into contigs. Contigs were aligned with BLAST to IMGT TRBV, TRBD and TRBJ reference genes, and CDR3 was defined per IMGT. Clonotypes above 0.1% frequency were classified as highly expanded clones. Shannon entropy served as the measure of repertoire diversity, while the Gini coefficient captured V-J evenness. Public clonotypes were defined as clonotypes shared by more than one individual. TCRdb trimmed the raw reads at Q25, called clones with MiXCR and kept productive beta chains. Under each unique CDR3 protein, matching rows form one entry showing the most common genes and DNA. TCRdb, rather than the study authors, made the V and J calls. This sample gives 400,000 to 500,000 distinct CDR3 sequences in total; about 15% of them show up just once. Roughly a tenth of the sample belongs to the ten largest clones.

According to the study, the label for this sample's time point signals: newly diagnosed GD, antithyroid drugs for less than 3 months. RNA was extracted from PBMCs in TRIzol for both TCR sequencing and RNA sequencing. The diagnosis of Graves' disease was made according to American Thyroid Association guidelines. Patients for the study were recruited at an endocrinology department in Xi'an, China. Each patient gave about 10 milliliters of peripheral blood, collected in an EDTA anticoagulant tube. Ficoll Paque Plus density gradient separation was used to isolate PBMCs, and no additional T cell sorting was done. An Agilent 2100 Bioanalyzer and agarose gel were used to check RNA quality, while a NanoDrop 2000 measured RNA concentration. Separately, the same data were catalogued under a study of T cells in Graves' hyperthyroidism and ophthalmopathy. As noted in the second study: Stable Graves' hyperthyroidism was defined as no progression to ophthalmopathy during 18 months of follow-up. Hyperthyroidism patients were newly diagnosed, had a disease duration of under 2 months, and were aged 18 to 65 years. Any patient with an uncontrolled infection, another autoimmune disease, pregnancy or lactation was excluded. Clinical symptoms, serum thyroxine and TRAb, thyroid ultrasound, and orbital computed tomography formed the basis for the diagnoses. A first-round RT-PCR of the TCR CDR3 used the HTBI primer set with the Qiagen OneStep RT-PCR kit. Blood samples also contained most of the expanded thyroid clonotypes (frequency above 0.001), which suggests that blood repertoires may reflect thyroid immune responses. In cross-validation, a model built on a 13 V-J signature told ophthalmopathy apart from stable hyperthyroidism with less than 90% sensitivity and about 81% specificity, and in testing the same model reached 80%/75%. In validation, progression to ophthalmopathy was predicted by the model with around 71% sensitivity and 72% to 80% specificity, a median of 6.5 months before onset. A discovery cohort of about a hundred patients, roughly 45 with Graves' ophthalmopathy and approximately 60 with stable Graves' hyperthyroidism, was used to find distinguishing TCR V-J signatures. An independent validation cohort of about 19 hyperthyroidism patients and 15 or so patients who later progressed to ophthalmopathy tested prospective prediction of ophthalmopathy. The roughly 91 discovery patients were randomly divided into training and test sets at a 7:3 ratio. The study also compared thyroid tissue and blood T-cell repertoires from roughly 6 Graves' hyperthyroidism patients. Once sampling was done, hyperthyroidism patients were given methimazole at a starting dose of 30 mg daily, whereas ophthalmopathy patients were given high-dose intravenous methylprednisolone. The libraries were constructed in a second round of multiplex PCR and then size-selected and purified. Libraries were sequenced paired-end with 100 bp reads on an Illumina HiSeq2000. SOAPnuke was used to process the raw data, removing reads that contained adapters or uncalled bases, had a mean Phred below 15, or lacked an exact match to the constant primer or identifier. High-quality paired reads were merged using COPE v1.2.5, and each unique nucleotide sequence was defined as a clonotype. MiTCR v1.1 was used to align the clonotypes against IMGT TRBV, TRBD and TRBJ reference segments. The analysis included only V-J combinations with a frequency above 0.0001, which together covered 99% to 99.2% of the repertoires. A TCS score was defined as the ratio between F50 (clonal expansion) and ExV (chaos), using BLOSUM62-based TCRdist between CDR3 peptides within each V-J. Welch's t-statistics and random forest reduced 514 V-J features to about 13, which were used in a naive Bayes classifier (R e1071). No statistical method was used to set the sample size in advance, and investigators knew the group allocation. TCR Vbeta CDR3 sequencing of approximately 140 peripheral blood samples (roughly 41 ophthalmopathy, 75 or so hyperthyroidism and some 17 progressor patients) is reported in the paper.

Sequencing was performed on peripheral blood mononuclear cells (PBMCs), taken at new diagnosis, from a patient treated with antithyroid drugs. The chain links TRBV9 with TRBJ2-1; 9 bases in between match TRBD2. This receptor was identified in a woman aged 25-40 years with Graves disease. Donor details come from another sample of the same person, matched by shared clones. The nucleotide sequence is given as TGTGCCAGCAGCCGGGAGGTTAGCGGGAGTAGGGATGAGCAGTTCTTC. Its coded protein is CASSREVSGSRDEQFF.